Listed below are T cell receptor beta chains from one sample, sequenced in a study of shared clonotypes between healthy human individuals. Assay used: immunoSEQ multiplex PCR; TCRdb lists only in-frame clones, some missing. The sample carries 2 million to 2.5 million clones, more than 90% recorded once. Sequenced sample: naive CD4+ T cells sorted from blood. The source is a man younger than 35 in good health. CDR3s include the opening cysteine and the closing phenylalanine or tryptophan. The order of the fields is clone size, D gene, CDR3 length, J gene, V gene, CDR3 protein, CDR3 DNA. D genes are given only for firm matches. The size of a clone is reported for some rows only, either as once, few or many, or as a class for expanded clones.

NA	TRBD1	14	TRBJ1-2	TRBV28	CASSLLGQGNGYTF	TGTGCCAGCAGTTTACTTGGACAGGGGAATGGCTACACCTTC
NA	NA	16	TRBJ1-6	TRBV6-5	CASSYSAAAGGSPLHF	TGTGCCAGCAGTTACTCGGCGGCGGCCGGAGGCTCACCCCTCCACTTT
NA	NA	12	TRBJ2-7	TRBV11-2	CASSLEVYEQYF	TGTGCCAGCAGCTTAGAAGTCTACGAGCAGTACTTC
NA	TRBD2	13	TRBJ2-3	TRBV5-1	CASSSELASTQYF	TGCGCCAGCAGCTCGGAACTAGCGAGTACGCAGTATTTT
NA	TRBD1	13	TRBJ2-7	TRBV27	CASSLSGTGRQYF	TGTGCCAGCAGTTTATCCGGGACAGGAAGGCAGTACTTC
NA	NA	13	TRBJ2-3	TRBV18	CASSPPGLDTQYF	TGTGCCAGCTCACCACCGGGCCTAGATACGCAGTATTTT
NA	TRBD1	17	TRBJ2-7	TRBV14	CASSQVARDRTSYEQYF	TGTGCCAGCAGCCAAGTTGCCCGGGACAGGACTTCCTACGAGCAGTACTTC
NA	TRBD1	15	TRBJ1-2	TRBV11-2	CASSLETGGGYGYTF	TGTGCCAGCAGCTTAGAGACAGGGGGCGGCTATGGCTACACCTTC
NA	NA	15	TRBJ1-2	TRBV28	CASSTNQGANYGYTF	TGTGCCAGCAGTACCAACCAGGGCGCTAACTATGGCTACACCTTC
NA	TRBD1	16	TRBJ2-1	TRBV28	CASSLGGRQGWNEQFF	TGTGCCAGCAGTTTAGGGGGACGACAGGGTTGGAATGAGCAGTTCTTC
NA	NA	15	TRBJ1-6	TRBV6-5	CASRPRRETNSPLHF	TGTGCCAGCAGGCCGCGACGGGAGACTAATTCACCCCTCCACTTT
NA	NA	12	TRBJ2-6	TRBV28	CASRAGANVLTF	TGTGCCAGCCGGGCTGGGGCCAACGTCCTGACTTTC
NA	NA	13	TRBJ1-5	TRBV28	CASKGVGNQPQHF	TGTGCCAGCAAGGGGGTTGGGAATCAGCCCCAGCATTTT
NA	TRBD1	17	TRBJ2-7	TRBV4-3	CASSQEFRTGGGYEQYF	TGCGCCAGCAGCCAAGAATTTCGGACAGGGGGCGGCTACGAGCAGTACTTC
NA	TRBD1	14	TRBJ1-1	TRBV5-1	CASTRGQENTEAFF	TGCGCCAGCACACGGGGACAGGAGAACACTGAAGCTTTCTTT
NA	NA	19	TRBJ1-5	TRBV6-1	CASSDPSSPGVIRNQPQHF	TGTGCCAGCAGTGACCCGAGCTCGCCAGGGGTGATCAGGAATCAGCCCCAGCATTTT
NA	TRBD1	15	TRBJ1-2	TRBV6-4	CASSDQDRGNYGYTF	TGTGCCAGCAGTGACCAGGACAGGGGAAACTATGGCTACACCTTC
NA	NA	15	TRBJ1-3	TRBV10-3	CAINNRVEAGNTIYF	TGTGCCATCAACAACAGGGTGGAGGCTGGAAACACCATATATTTT
NA	NA	14	TRBJ1-5	TRBV4-3	CASSQEYANQPQHF	TGCGCCAGCAGCCAAGAATACGCCAATCAGCCCCAGCATTTT
NA	TRBD1	15	TRBJ1-5	TRBV27	CASSFTGVTNQPQHF	TGTGCCAGCAGTTTTACAGGGGTGACGAATCAGCCCCAGCATTTT
once	TRBD1	18	TRBJ2-6	TRBV4-3	CASSQAGQGKSGANVLTF	TGCGCCAGCAGCCAAGCCGGACAGGGAAAATCTGGGGCCAACGTCCTGACTTTC
NA	NA	15	TRBJ1-1	TRBV28	CASSTYSGSSTEAFF	TGTGCCAGCAGTACATACTCGGGGAGTAGCACTGAAGCTTTCTTT
NA	NA	13	TRBJ2-5	TRBV4-1	CASSQVAVETQYF	TGCGCCAGCAGCCAAGTGGCAGTAGAGACCCAGTACTTC
NA	TRBD1	14	TRBJ1-5	TRBV2	CASNLGRGNQPQHF	TGTGCCAGCAACTTGGGCAGGGGGAATCAGCCCCAGCATTTT
NA	NA	17	TRBJ1-6	TRBV30	CAWSVEGWHSYNSPLHF	TGTGCCTGGAGTGTAGAAGGGTGGCACTCCTATAATTCACCCCTCCACTTT
NA	NA	13	TRBJ1-1	TRBV6-5	CASSLSGVTEAFF	TGTGCCAGCAGTTTATCAGGGGTGACTGAAGCTTTCTTT
NA	TRBD1	16	TRBJ1-2	TRBV29-1	CSVDRANRDSPYGYTF	TGCAGCGTTGATCGGGCTAACCGGGACAGCCCCTATGGCTACACCTTC
NA	NA	13	TRBJ2-4	TRBV5-1	CASSLYSKNIQYF	TGCGCCAGCAGCTTGTACAGCAAAAACATTCAGTACTTC
NA	NA	14	TRBJ1-4	TRBV19	CASQGWATNEKLFF	TGTGCCAGCCAAGGGTGGGCAACTAATGAAAAACTGTTTTTT
NA	TRBD1	18	TRBJ2-3	TRBV6-8	CASSWGQRPPFSTDTQYF	TGTGCCAGCAGTTGGGGACAGCGTCCCCCGTTTAGCACAGATACGCAGTATTTT
NA	NA	17	TRBJ2-5	TRBV5-4	CASSEFGGLQREETQYF	TGTGCCAGCAGCGAATTCGGGGGGCTTCAGCGGGAAGAGACCCAGTACTTC
NA	TRBD1	15	TRBJ1-3	TRBV6-5	CASSFDRAAGNTIYF	TGTGCCAGCAGTTTCGACAGGGCGGCTGGAAACACCATATATTTT
NA	NA	15	TRBJ1-1	TRBV28	CASSSPQTRNTEAFF	TGTGCCAGCAGTTCCCCCCAGACCCGGAACACTGAAGCTTTCTTT